Listed below are T cell receptor beta chains from one sample, sequenced in a study of T-cell reconstitution after alpha-beta-depleted transplantation in children. Via MiXCR, TCRdb re-called the PCR reads, giving one row per CDR3 protein. The sample holds 98,000 or so distinct CDR3 sequences, 20% to 25% seen once. Sequenced here: PBMCs, sampled before TCRalphabeta/CD19-depleted stem cell transplant. The receptors come from a boy aged 2 to 10 with acute lymphoblastic leukemia, due to receive a stem cell transplant. CDR3s include the opening cysteine and the closing phenylalanine or tryptophan. Fields, in order: V gene, J gene, clone size, D gene, CDR3 protein, CDR3 DNA. D genes are given only for firm matches. Where a row states a size, it is once, few, many or the class of an expanded clone; other rows omit it.

V gene: TRBV7-9; J gene: TRBJ2-7; clone size: .; D gene: .; CDR3 protein: CASSPRDLTRDEQYF; CDR3 DNA: TGTGCCAGCAGCCCAAGAGACCTAACTAGGGACGAGCAGTACTTC
V gene: TRBV7-9; J gene: TRBJ1-4; clone size: few; D gene: .; CDR3 protein: CASSLSTSEKLFF; CDR3 DNA: TGTGCCAGCAGCTTATCAACCAGTGAAAAACTGTTTTTT
V gene: TRBV7-8; J gene: TRBJ1-2; clone size: .; D gene: .; CDR3 protein: CASSLEYRAEGYTF; CDR3 DNA: TGTGCCAGCAGCTTAGAATACAGGGCGGAGGGCTACACCTTC
V gene: TRBV3-1; J gene: TRBJ1-1; clone size: few; D gene: TRBD1; CDR3 protein: CASSQADRGFEAFF; CDR3 DNA: TGTGCCAGCAGCCAAGCCGACAGGGGCTTTGAAGCTTTCTTT
V gene: TRBV14; J gene: TRBJ2-5; clone size: .; D gene: TRBD2; CDR3 protein: CASSQGPWTSQETQYF; CDR3 DNA: TGTGCCAGCAGCCAAGGGCCTTGGACTAGCCAAGAGACCCAGTACTTC
V gene: TRBV6-5; J gene: TRBJ2-7; clone size: .; D gene: .; CDR3 protein: CAAGKGYEQYF; CDR3 DNA: TGTGCCGCAGGGAAAGGCTACGAGCAGTACTTC
V gene: TRBV28; J gene: TRBJ1-1; clone size: many; D gene: .; CDR3 protein: CASDPLENTEAFF; CDR3 DNA: TGTGCCAGTGATCCGTTAGAGAACACTGAAGCTTTCTTT
V gene: TRBV3-1; J gene: TRBJ1-2; clone size: .; D gene: .; CDR3 protein: CACSQEVRGGTGYTF; CDR3 DNA: TGTGCCTGCAGCCAAGAGGTTAGGGGGGGCACAGGCTACACCTTC
V gene: TRBV6-6; J gene: TRBJ2-3; clone size: few; D gene: .; CDR3 protein: CASSPSQDTQYF; CDR3 DNA: TGTGCCAGCAGTCCCAGTCAAGATACGCAGTATTTT
V gene: TRBV3-1; J gene: TRBJ2-1; clone size: .; D gene: .; CDR3 protein: CASSQDPAAYNEQFF; CDR3 DNA: TGTGCCAGCAGCCAAGATCCAGCGGCATACAATGAGCAGTTCTTC
V gene: TRBV7-2; J gene: TRBJ2-5; clone size: .; D gene: .; CDR3 protein: CASSLAGTIQETQYF; CDR3 DNA: TGTGCCAGCAGCTTAGCCGGGACCATCCAAGAGACCCAGTACTTC
V gene: TRBV5-6; J gene: TRBJ1-2; clone size: few; D gene: .; CDR3 protein: CASSLEGPANYGYTF; CDR3 DNA: TGTGCCAGCAGCTTGGAGGGCCCCGCTAACTATGGCTACACCTTC
V gene: TRBV4-3; J gene: TRBJ1-1; clone size: .; D gene: .; CDR3 protein: CASSQGGRGGNTEAFF; CDR3 DNA: TGCGCCAGCAGCCAAGGGGGGCGCGGTGGGAACACTGAAGCTTTCTTT
V gene: TRBV25-1; J gene: TRBJ2-6; clone size: .; D gene: .; CDR3 protein: CASSERDTPGANVLTF; CDR3 DNA: TGTGCCAGCAGTGAGCGGGATACTCCTGGGGCCAACGTCCTGACTTTC
V gene: TRBV5-1; J gene: TRBJ2-1; clone size: few; D gene: .; CDR3 protein: CASSLVLGKYEQFF; CDR3 DNA: TGCGCCAGCAGCTTGGTCTTGGGGAAGTATGAGCAGTTCTTC
V gene: TRBV7-8; J gene: TRBJ2-1; clone size: few; D gene: .; CDR3 protein: CASSFSVEQFF; CDR3 DNA: TGTGCCAGCAGCTTTAGTGTTGAGCAGTTCTTC
V gene: TRBV20-1; J gene: TRBJ2-5; clone size: .; D gene: .; CDR3 protein: CSARDRAAQYQETQYF; CDR3 DNA: TGCAGTGCTAGAGATCGTGCGGCTCAGTACCAAGAGACCCAGTACTTC
V gene: TRBV12-3/TRBV12-4; J gene: TRBJ1-4; clone size: .; D gene: TRBD1; CDR3 protein: CASSSLQGATNEKLFF; CDR3 DNA: TGTGCCAGCAGTTCCCTACAGGGGGCAACTAATGAAAAACTGTTTTTT
V gene: TRBV7-2; J gene: TRBJ2-7; clone size: many; D gene: TRBD2; CDR3 protein: CASSLVSGTYEQYF; CDR3 DNA: TGTGCCAGCAGCTTAGTTAGCGGGACCTACGAGCAGTACTTC
V gene: TRBV7-2; J gene: TRBJ2-1; clone size: once; D gene: TRBD2; CDR3 protein: CASSPLPLGGNEQFF; CDR3 DNA: TGTGCCAGCAGCCCTCTTCCCCTCGGGGGGAATGAGCAGTTCTTC
V gene: TRBV5-6; J gene: TRBJ2-5; clone size: few; D gene: TRBD1; CDR3 protein: CASSSLRDSVQETQYF; CDR3 DNA: TGTGCCAGCAGCTCACTACGGGACAGCGTTCAAGAGACCCAGTACTTC
V gene: TRBV7-2; J gene: TRBJ2-2; clone size: few; D gene: .; CDR3 protein: CASSSLASYTGELFF; CDR3 DNA: TGTGCCAGCAGCTCCTTAGCGAGTTACACCGGGGAGCTGTTTTTT
V gene: TRBV20-1; J gene: TRBJ2-5; clone size: few; D gene: .; CDR3 protein: CSANLQGQETQYF; CDR3 DNA: TGCAGTGCAAACCTACAGGGACAAGAGACCCAGTACTTC
V gene: TRBV7-2; J gene: TRBJ2-5; clone size: few; D gene: .; CDR3 protein: CASSLGAREETQYF; CDR3 DNA: TGTGCCAGCAGCTTAGGGGCCAGAGAAGAGACCCAGTACTTC
V gene: TRBV5-1; J gene: TRBJ2-2; clone size: few; D gene: TRBD2; CDR3 protein: CASTGLAGPGELFF; CDR3 DNA: TGCGCCAGCACCGGACTAGCGGGCCCCGGGGAGCTGTTTTTT
V gene: TRBV5-1; J gene: TRBJ2-3; clone size: .; D gene: TRBD2; CDR3 protein: CASCGLAGEVDTQYF; CDR3 DNA: TGCGCCAGCTGCGGACTAGCGGGAGAGGTAGATACGCAGTATTTT
V gene: TRBV6-4; J gene: TRBJ2-2; clone size: .; D gene: .; CDR3 protein: CASSDSSGELFF; CDR3 DNA: TGTGCCAGCAGTGACTCCTCCGGGGAGCTGTTTTTT
V gene: TRBV29-1; J gene: TRBJ2-5; clone size: few; D gene: .; CDR3 protein: CGGTHNQETQYF; CDR3 DNA: TGCGGGGGGACCCACAACCAAGAGACCCAGTACTTC
V gene: TRBV7-9; J gene: TRBJ1-1; clone size: .; D gene: TRBD1; CDR3 protein: CASSSQGARLAEAFF; CDR3 DNA: TGTGCCAGCAGCTCCCAGGGGGCGCGATTAGCTGAAGCTTTCTTT
V gene: TRBV20-1; J gene: TRBJ2-2; clone size: .; D gene: .; CDR3 protein: CSASAYTGELFF; CDR3 DNA: TGCAGTGCTAGCGCTTACACCGGGGAGCTGTTTTTT
V gene: TRBV15; J gene: TRBJ2-3; clone size: .; D gene: TRBD2; CDR3 protein: CATSRISSGPLDTQYF; CDR3 DNA: TGTGCCACCAGCAGAATTTCTAGCGGGCCCCTGGATACGCAGTATTTT
V gene: TRBV6-2/TRBV6-3; J gene: TRBJ2-3; clone size: .; D gene: .; CDR3 protein: CASSYTWDGTQYF; CDR3 DNA: TGTGCCAGCAGTTATACCTGGGACGGAACGCAGTATTTT